This is a list of T cell receptor beta chains from one sample in a study of T cell changes during pregnancy in multiple sclerosis. TCRdb's copy holds only in-frame clones and misses some; the assay was immunoSEQ multiplex PCR. The data contain approximately 24,000 clones, around nine tenths of them singletons. Sequenced here: CD8+ T cells from peripheral blood mononuclear cells, sampled in the third trimester of pregnancy. The receptor source for this set is a female donor in good health, enrolled as a control in a pregnancy study. Each CDR3 is given with its conserved first and last residue. A D gene is named only where the DNA matches it firmly. Only some rows state a clone size, as once, few, many or a class for expanded clones.

v_call: TRBV27
clone_size: once
j_call: TRBJ2-7
d_call: TRBD1
cdr3_nt: TGTGCCAGCAGTTACCGGGACAGCTACGAGCAGTACTTC
cdr3_aa: CASSYRDSYEQYF

v_call: TRBV5-8
clone_size: .
j_call: TRBJ2-7
d_call: .
cdr3_nt: TGTGCCAGCAGCCCGCGGCAGTACTTC
cdr3_aa: CASSPRQYF

v_call: TRBV4-2
clone_size: few
j_call: TRBJ1-4
d_call: .
cdr3_nt: TGTGCCAGCAGCCCTCAGGGGACCGAAAAACTGTTTTTT
cdr3_aa: CASSPQGTEKLFF

v_call: TRBV5-1
clone_size: .
j_call: TRBJ2-1
d_call: TRBD2
cdr3_nt: TGCGCCAGCAGCTTTAGCGGGAGTACCAATGAGCAGTTCTTC
cdr3_aa: CASSFSGSTNEQFF

v_call: TRBV9
clone_size: .
j_call: TRBJ1-1
d_call: TRBD1
cdr3_nt: TGTGCCAGCAGAGTCGGGACAGGGGACACTGAAGCTTTCTTT
cdr3_aa: CASRVGTGDTEAFF

v_call: TRBV27
clone_size: .
j_call: TRBJ2-1
d_call: .
cdr3_nt: TGTGCCAGCAGTTTATCGGGACTGCCTAATGAGCAGTTCTTC
cdr3_aa: CASSLSGLPNEQFF

v_call: TRBV7-2
clone_size: once
j_call: TRBJ1-4
d_call: TRBD1
cdr3_nt: TGTGCCAGCAGCTTAAGGCAGGGGGCAACTAATGAAAAACTGTTTTTT
cdr3_aa: CASSLRQGATNEKLFF

v_call: TRBV18
clone_size: medium-sized
j_call: TRBJ2-2
d_call: .
cdr3_nt: TGTGCCAGCTCACCAAGCGGAGCCCAACCAACCGGGGAGCTGTTTTTT
cdr3_aa: CASSPSGAQPTGELFF

v_call: TRBV7-9
clone_size: .
j_call: TRBJ2-7
d_call: .
cdr3_nt: TGTGCCAGCAGCTTAGTGCAGGGAAGCTCCTACGAGCAGTACTTC
cdr3_aa: CASSLVQGSSYEQYF

v_call: TRBV14
clone_size: .
j_call: TRBJ2-7
d_call: .
cdr3_nt: TGTGCCAGCAGCTTAAGCAGGTGGTCCTACGAGCAGTACTTC
cdr3_aa: CASSLSRWSYEQYF

v_call: TRBV5-6
clone_size: .
j_call: TRBJ1-1
d_call: .
cdr3_nt: TGTGCCAGCAGCCTCCACGGGGGGTTCACTGAAGCTTTCTTT
cdr3_aa: CASSLHGGFTEAFF

v_call: TRBV27
clone_size: once
j_call: TRBJ2-7
d_call: TRBD1
cdr3_nt: TGTGCCAGCAGTTTGACAGGGGACCCCTACGAGCAGTACTTC
cdr3_aa: CASSLTGDPYEQYF

v_call: TRBV5-6
clone_size: .
j_call: TRBJ2-5
d_call: TRBD2
cdr3_nt: TGTGCCAGCAGCTTGGGACGCGGGGGGCCTTGGGAGACCCAGTACTTC
cdr3_aa: CASSLGRGGPWETQYF

v_call: TRBV13
clone_size: .
j_call: TRBJ2-3
d_call: .
cdr3_nt: TGTGCCAGCAGCTTTAGCGGTGGGGGCACAGATACGCAGTATTTT
cdr3_aa: CASSFSGGGTDTQYF

v_call: TRBV9
clone_size: .
j_call: TRBJ1-2
d_call: .
cdr3_nt: TGTGCCAGCAGCGTAGACAGGGACTATGGCTACACCTTC
cdr3_aa: CASSVDRDYGYTF

v_call: TRBV29-1
clone_size: .
j_call: TRBJ2-2
d_call: .
cdr3_nt: TGCAGCGTTGAAGATTCCCAGGGTTCCGGGGAGCTGTTTTTT
cdr3_aa: CSVEDSQGSGELFF

v_call: TRBV5-6
clone_size: .
j_call: TRBJ1-3
d_call: TRBD1
cdr3_nt: TGTGCCAGCAGCGCGGGACAGGCAGGAAACACCATATATTTT
cdr3_aa: CASSAGQAGNTIYF

v_call: TRBV5-4
clone_size: .
j_call: TRBJ2-7
d_call: .
cdr3_nt: TGTGCCAGCAGCTTGGGAGGGAGTGGTCACGAGCAGTACTTC
cdr3_aa: CASSLGGSGHEQYF

v_call: TRBV27
clone_size: once
j_call: TRBJ1-2
d_call: TRBD1
cdr3_nt: TGTGCCAGCAGGAAGACAGGGAATGGCTACACCTTC
cdr3_aa: CASRKTGNGYTF

v_call: TRBV6-1
clone_size: medium-sized
j_call: TRBJ1-5
d_call: TRBD1
cdr3_nt: TGTGCCAGCAGTGAAGAGACAGGGGGCAGTCAGCCCCAGCATTTT
cdr3_aa: CASSEETGGSQPQHF

v_call: TRBV15
clone_size: once
j_call: TRBJ1-1
d_call: .
cdr3_nt: TGTGCCACCAGCAGAGATCTAGACAGTACATCTTTTAACACTGAAGCTTTCTTT
cdr3_aa: CATSRDLDSTSFNTEAFF

v_call: TRBV11-3
clone_size: .
j_call: TRBJ2-2
d_call: .
cdr3_nt: TGTGCCAGCAGCTTCCCAAACGGGGAGCTGTTTTTT
cdr3_aa: CASSFPNGELFF

v_call: TRBV6-4
clone_size: .
j_call: TRBJ2-3
d_call: .
cdr3_nt: TGTGCCAGCAGTGACGGGGGGGCCACAGATACGCAGTATTTT
cdr3_aa: CASSDGGATDTQYF

v_call: TRBV9
clone_size: few
j_call: TRBJ1-1
d_call: .
cdr3_nt: TGTGCCAGCAGCGTAGTTGGGCCTGAAGCTTTCTTT
cdr3_aa: CASSVVGPEAFF

v_call: TRBV19
clone_size: .
j_call: TRBJ2-1
d_call: TRBD2
cdr3_nt: TGTGCCAGTAGTATAGTACACGGGGGGAATGAGCAGTTCTTC
cdr3_aa: CASSIVHGGNEQFF

v_call: TRBV7-3
clone_size: .
j_call: TRBJ1-1
d_call: TRBD1
cdr3_nt: TGTGCCAGCAGCTTTCAGGGGGCTGGTGAAGCTTTCTTT
cdr3_aa: CASSFQGAGEAFF

v_call: TRBV11-2
clone_size: .
j_call: TRBJ1-1
d_call: .
cdr3_nt: TGTGCCAGCAGCTTAGGGCAGGGTAACACTGAAGCTTTCTTT
cdr3_aa: CASSLGQGNTEAFF

v_call: TRBV19
clone_size: .
j_call: TRBJ1-5
d_call: TRBD1
cdr3_nt: TGTGCCAGTAGTATAGATGGGACAGGGCCAAATCAGCCCCAGCATTTT
cdr3_aa: CASSIDGTGPNQPQHF

v_call: TRBV15
clone_size: .
j_call: TRBJ2-5
d_call: TRBD1
cdr3_nt: TGTGCCACCAGCAGCCAGACAGGGGGGGCCGAGACCCAGTACTTC
cdr3_aa: CATSSQTGGAETQYF

v_call: TRBV4-1
clone_size: .
j_call: TRBJ2-1
d_call: .
cdr3_nt: TGCGCCAGCAGCCAGCGGGATGGGTCTCAGTTCTTC
cdr3_aa: CASSQRDGSQFF

v_call: TRBV6-6
clone_size: .
j_call: TRBJ2-3
d_call: TRBD2
cdr3_nt: TGTGCCAGCAAGGATCCAGTAGCGGGAGACACAGATACGCAGTATTTT
cdr3_aa: CASKDPVAGDTDTQYF

v_call: TRBV11-2
clone_size: .
j_call: TRBJ2-2
d_call: .
cdr3_nt: TGTGCCAGCAGCTTCCTCACCGGGGAGCTGTTTTTT
cdr3_aa: CASSFLTGELFF

v_call: TRBV27
clone_size: .
j_call: TRBJ2-7
d_call: .
cdr3_nt: TGTGCCAGCAGTACAAGGGACAACTACGAGCAGTACTTC
cdr3_aa: CASSTRDNYEQYF

v_call: TRBV4-1
clone_size: .
j_call: TRBJ2-7
d_call: TRBD2
cdr3_nt: TGCGCCAGCAGCCACCAACTAGCGGGGGGTTCCTACGAGCAGTACTTC
cdr3_aa: CASSHQLAGGSYEQYF

v_call: TRBV6-5
clone_size: .
j_call: TRBJ2-5
d_call: .
cdr3_nt: TGTGCCAGCAGTTACTCGGGGGGTCGGGAGACCCAGTACTTC
cdr3_aa: CASSYSGGRETQYF

v_call: TRBV19
clone_size: .
j_call: TRBJ1-2
d_call: .
cdr3_nt: TGTGCTATCGCCAGGGACATAATCTATGGCTACACCTTC
cdr3_aa: CAIARDIIYGYTF

v_call: TRBV7-8
clone_size: .
j_call: TRBJ2-2
d_call: .
cdr3_nt: TGTGCCAGCAGCTTAGCGACTTCGAGAGAGCTGTTTTTT
cdr3_aa: CASSLATSRELFF

v_call: TRBV6-1
clone_size: .
j_call: TRBJ2-7
d_call: TRBD2
cdr3_nt: TGTGCCAGCAGTGAATGGGCGGGGGTTACCTACGAGCAGTACTTC
cdr3_aa: CASSEWAGVTYEQYF

v_call: TRBV4-1
clone_size: once
j_call: TRBJ2-2
d_call: .
cdr3_nt: TGCGCCAGCAGCCAAGCCGCAGACAGGGCCGGGGGCACCGGGGAGCTGTTTTTT
cdr3_aa: CASSQAADRAGGTGELFF

v_call: TRBV28
clone_size: .
j_call: TRBJ1-1
d_call: .
cdr3_nt: TGTGCCAGCAGCCTTGGGGGGGTGGTAGGCACTGAAGCTTTCTTT
cdr3_aa: CASSLGGVVGTEAFF

v_call: TRBV30
clone_size: .
j_call: TRBJ1-2
d_call: .
cdr3_nt: TGTGCCTGGAACCCCGGGGGGTACTATGGCTACACCTTC
cdr3_aa: CAWNPGGYYGYTF

v_call: TRBV6-4
clone_size: .
j_call: TRBJ2-7
d_call: TRBD2
cdr3_nt: TGTGCCAGCAGCGAACTAGCGGGAGAAGGTGGCGAGCAGTACTTC
cdr3_aa: CASSELAGEGGEQYF

v_call: TRBV29-1
clone_size: .
j_call: TRBJ1-2
d_call: TRBD1
cdr3_nt: TGCAGCGTTGAACCATACGACAGGGGCCCCTACGGCTACACCTTC
cdr3_aa: CSVEPYDRGPYGYTF

v_call: TRBV28
clone_size: .
j_call: TRBJ2-7
d_call: TRBD1
cdr3_nt: TGTGCCAGCAGTGCAGACAGGGACCTCTACGAGCAGTACTTC
cdr3_aa: CASSADRDLYEQYF

v_call: TRBV7-8
clone_size: .
j_call: TRBJ2-3
d_call: .
cdr3_nt: TGTGCCAGCAGCTTAGGTCGTTGGGGGGGCCACCCAGATACGCAGTATTTT
cdr3_aa: CASSLGRWGGHPDTQYF

v_call: TRBV21-1
clone_size: once
j_call: TRBJ2-5
d_call: .
cdr3_nt: TGTGCCAGCAGCCCCCATTATCCCAGGACTAGCGGGCGTAGGAAAGAGACCCAGTACTTC
cdr3_aa: CASSPHYPRTSGRRKETQYF

v_call: TRBV28
clone_size: once
j_call: TRBJ2-7
d_call: .
cdr3_nt: TGTGCCGCATTTCCCGACGGAGCCTACGAGCAGTACTTC
cdr3_aa: CAAFPDGAYEQYF

v_call: TRBV2
clone_size: .
j_call: TRBJ2-5
d_call: TRBD2
cdr3_nt: TGTGCCAGCAGGGTCAGAGCGGGGGGACCAAAAGAGACCCAGTACTTC
cdr3_aa: CASRVRAGGPKETQYF

v_call: TRBV7-9
clone_size: .
j_call: TRBJ2-1
d_call: TRBD2
cdr3_nt: TGTGCCAGCACCTTCATAGCGGGGACCTACAATGAGCAGTTCTTC
cdr3_aa: CASTFIAGTYNEQFF

v_call: TRBV27
clone_size: .
j_call: TRBJ1-3
d_call: .
cdr3_nt: TGTGCCAGCAGGCCATGGCAGGCTGGATCCGACTCTGGAAACACCATATATTTT
cdr3_aa: CASRPWQAGSDSGNTIYF

v_call: TRBV7-9
clone_size: .
j_call: TRBJ1-3
d_call: .
cdr3_nt: TGTGCCACCTCTCCTGGACTGCTCTCTGGAAACACCATATATTTT
cdr3_aa: CATSPGLLSGNTIYF